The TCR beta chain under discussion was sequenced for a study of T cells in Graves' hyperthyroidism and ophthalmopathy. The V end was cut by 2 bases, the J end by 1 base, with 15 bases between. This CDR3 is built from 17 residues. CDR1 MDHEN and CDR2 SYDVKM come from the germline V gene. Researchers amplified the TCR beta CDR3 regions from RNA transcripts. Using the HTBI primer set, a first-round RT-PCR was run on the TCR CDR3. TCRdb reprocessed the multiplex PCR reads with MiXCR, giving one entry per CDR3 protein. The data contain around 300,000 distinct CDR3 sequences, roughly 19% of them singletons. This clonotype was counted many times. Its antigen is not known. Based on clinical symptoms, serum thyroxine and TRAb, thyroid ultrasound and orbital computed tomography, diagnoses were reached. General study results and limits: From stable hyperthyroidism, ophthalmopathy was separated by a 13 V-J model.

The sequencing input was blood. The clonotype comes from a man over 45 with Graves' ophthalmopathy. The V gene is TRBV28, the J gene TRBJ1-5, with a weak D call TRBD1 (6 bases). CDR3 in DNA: TGTGCCAGCAGTTTAAGGGCGGGGACATACAGCAATCAGCCCCAGCATTTT. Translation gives CASSLRAGTYSNQPQHF.